The rows below give T cell receptor beta chains drawn from one sample of a study of OX40 agonist ivuxolimab in advanced cancers. Profiling relied on immunoSEQ multiplex PCR, and the TCRdb table lists in-frame clones only, not all of them. The sample lists over 55,000 clones; about 90% were seen once. The material was CD4+ or CD8+ T cells sorted from blood, obtained in a trial of the OX40 agonist ivuxolimab. These receptors came from an adult with an advanced solid tumor such as melanoma, head and neck, liver or kidney cancer. Each CDR3 is given with its conserved first and last residue. A D gene is named only where the DNA matches it firmly. For some rows the clone size is stated as once, few or many, or as a class when expanded; others skip it.

>TRBJ1-5|NA|NA|TRBV28
TGTGCCAGCAGCCGAACAGGGACCGGGAGCAATCAGCCCCAGCATTTT
CASSRTGTGSNQPQHF
>TRBJ1-6|NA|NA|TRBV30
TGTGCCTGGAGTTCGCAGGGTCGGTCACCCCTCCACTTT
CAWSSQGRSPLHF
>TRBJ2-3|TRBD1|NA|TRBV30
TGTGCCTGGACCCACCCGGACAGGGGCTCAGATACGCAGTATTTT
CAWTHPDRGSDTQYF
>TRBJ2-1|NA|NA|TRBV5-1
TGCGCCAGCAGCGGTGGAGCGGGTCCAATCCCGGAGCAGTTCTTC
CASSGGAGPIPEQFF
>TRBJ1-4|NA|NA|TRBV7-6
TGTGCCAGCAGCTTAGGTCGGGTAACGGGTAATGAAAAACTGTTTTTT
CASSLGRVTGNEKLFF
>TRBJ1-1|TRBD1|few|TRBV5-1
TGCGCCAGCAGTATGACAGGGAAAGAAGCTTTCTTT
CASSMTGKEAFF
>TRBJ2-5|NA|few|TRBV29-1
TGCAGCGTTGAAGACAGGGAAGAGACCCAGTACTTC
CSVEDREETQYF
>TRBJ1-6|NA|NA|TRBV7-2
TGTGCCAGCAGCTTCTGGGGGGGGCCCTACAATAATTCACCCCTCCACTTT
CASSFWGGPYNNSPLHF
>TRBJ1-1|NA|NA|TRBV30
TGTGCCTGGAGAGGGATGAACACTGAAGCTTTCTTT
CAWRGMNTEAFF
>TRBJ2-2|TRBD1|NA|TRBV11-3
TGTGCCAGCAGCGTCCGACAGGGGGCCGGGGAGCTGTTTTTT
CASSVRQGAGELFF
>TRBJ2-7|TRBD2|NA|TRBV2
TGTGCCAGCAGTGAAGGCCCTAGCGGGAGGAGGGGCTCCTACGAGCAGTACTTC
CASSEGPSGRRGSYEQYF
>TRBJ1-5|TRBD1|NA|TRBV15
TGTGCCACCAGCAGAGCCACAGGGGGATGGGGCAATCAGCCCCAGCATTTT
CATSRATGGWGNQPQHF
>TRBJ2-6|TRBD1|NA|TRBV19
TGTGCCAGTAGCTTACAGGGGGCCGGGGCCAACGTCCTGACTTTC
CASSLQGAGANVLTF
>TRBJ2-1|TRBD2|NA|TRBV2
TGTGCCAGCAGATCCGGGAGACTAGCGGAGTACAATGAGCAGTTCTTC
CASRSGRLAEYNEQFF
>TRBJ2-2|NA|NA|TRBV27
TGTGCCAGCACCGAAATCCGGAGGACCGACGGCGCCGGGGAGCTGTTTTTT
CASTEIRRTDGAGELFF
>TRBJ1-5|TRBD1|few|TRBV19
TGTGCCAGTAATCCGACAGGGCGGGCCCTCAATCAGCCCCAGCATTTT
CASNPTGRALNQPQHF
>TRBJ2-3|TRBD1|NA|TRBV29-1
TGCAGCGTTGAAGGGCCGGGACAGGACACAGATACGCAGTATTTT
CSVEGPGQDTDTQYF
>TRBJ2-1|TRBD2|NA|TRBV29-1
TGCAGCGTTGTCCCTCAGACTAGCGGGAGGGTCTACAATGAGCAGTTCTTC
CSVVPQTSGRVYNEQFF
>TRBJ2-2|NA|NA|TRBV5-1
TGCGCCAGCAGCCCTATAGCGGACTCCGTCACCGGGGAGCTGTTTTTT
CASSPIADSVTGELFF
>TRBJ2-3|NA|NA|TRBV6-4
TGTGCCAGCAGTGACTCGGACAGTAGCACAGATACGCAGTATTTT
CASSDSDSSTDTQYF
>TRBJ1-2|NA|NA|TRBV2
TGTGCCAGCAGTGAAGGGCCTACTAACTATGGCTACACCTTC
CASSEGPTNYGYTF
>TRBJ1-4|NA|NA|TRBV10-1
TGCGCCAGCAGCCAAGGTGGAACTAATGAAAAACTGTTTTTT
CASSQGGTNEKLFF
>TRBJ2-5|NA|NA|TRBV11-1
TGTGCCAGCAGCTTACTACAGGAAGAGACCCAGTACTTC
CASSLLQEETQYF
>TRBJ2-1|NA|NA|TRBV10-3
TGTGCCATCAGTGAGTCTATGGGAGAGGGACCCCGCAATGAGCAGTTCTTC
CAISESMGEGPRNEQFF
>TRBJ2-5|NA|NA|TRBV5-1
TGCGCCAGCAGCTTGGGAGGGGGACATACACCGGAGACCCAGTACTTC
CASSLGGGHTPETQYF
>TRBJ2-7|NA|NA|TRBV18
TGTGCCAGCTCACATTCTCGACAGACCTACGAGCAGTACTTC
CASSHSRQTYEQYF